This TCR beta chain was obtained from a study of blood T cell repertoires in COVID-19. Study details: Sample material is recorded as cDNA or gDNA derived from T cells, B-cell-depleted T cells, or PBMCs.

Sequenced by immunoSEQ multiplex PCR; TCRdb stores in-frame clones only, minus some. Of tens of thousands of clones in the sample, 75% to 95% were seen once. Sequencing input: peripheral blood. The clonotype originates from a woman older than 75 with acute or convalescent COVID-19.

The CDR3 DNA sequence: TGTGCCAGCAGGCTCCTTCTAGCTAACTATGGCTACACCTTC. Its protein is CASRLLLANYGYTF. The chain uses TRBV6-5 and TRBJ1-2; D is ambiguous. Germline-derived CDR1 and CDR2 are MNHEY and SVGAGI. With 6 bases removed from V and 0 bases from J, the gap between germline ends came to 11 bases. This CDR3 region has 14 residues.